A single sample is the source of the 12 T cell receptor beta chains below, sequenced in a study of shared clonotypes between healthy human individuals. Profiled with immunoSEQ multiplex PCR; TCRdb holds only in-frame clones, not every one. The sample consists of 1.5 million to 1.9 million clones, 98% of them appearing once. Sequenced: naive CD4+ T cells sorted from blood. As to subset: CD45RA+ positively selected. The receptors stem from a young man in good health.

This clone is a singleton in its sample. J is TRBJ2-7 and V is TRBV6-1; 10 bases align to TRBD2. The CDR3 is made up of 14 amino acids. V lost 8 bases, J lost 3 bases, and 7 bases stayed unmatched. Germline CDR1 MNHNS, CDR2 SASEGT. The CDR3 is CASGAGTSVYEQYF. CDR3 nucleotide sequence: TGTGCCAGCGGCGCCGGGACTAGCGTCTACGAGCAGTACTTC.

CDR3 region: CAISESMGLGTYNEQFF. The CDR3 DNA reads TGTGCCATCAGTGAGTCGATGGGACTAGGTACCTACAATGAGCAGTTCTTC. The rearrangement uses TRBV10-3 and TRBJ2-1; 8 bases are shared with TRBD2. The V gene's germline CDR1 is ENHRY and CDR2 SYGVKD. The CDR3 covers 17 residues. Losses at the gene ends were 0 bases for V and 2 bases for J; bases not matched to a gene: 6.

The V gene is TRBV19, the J gene TRBJ1-4; unclear D gene. Germline lookup yields CDR1 LNHDA and CDR2 SQIVND (reference sequence). There are 14 residues in the CDR3. Trimming stripped 3 bases from V and 3 bases from J, with 8 bases between. CDR3 residues: CASSMVQSNEKLFF. The CDR3 DNA sequence: TGTGCCAGTAGTATGGTACAGTCTAATGAAAAACTGTTTTTT. Variable domain in full (rest from reference TRBV19 and TRBJ1-4): DGGITQSPKYLFRKEGQNVTLSCEQNLNHDAMYWYRQDPGQGLRLIYYSQIVNDFQKGDIAEGYSVSREKKESFPLTVTSAQKNPTAFYLCASSMVQSNEKLFFGSGTQLSVL.

The chain links TRBV4-1 to TRBJ1-1; no definite D call. Germline CDR1 MGHRA, CDR2 YSYEKL. Deletions cut 0 bases from V and 8 bases from J, with 4 bases between. The CDR3 loop spans 11 amino acids. The CDR3: CASSQDGEAFF. The DNA of the CDR3 is TGCGCCAGCAGCCAAGACGGGGAAGCTTTCTTT.

The chain couples TRBV18 to TRBJ1-5, with 10 bases matching TRBD1. Looked up from germline, CDR1 is KGHSH and CDR2 is LQKENI. The junction had 10 bases not matched to a gene; V was cut back by 4 bases and J by 7 bases. The CDR3 extends over 16 amino acids. The CDR3 sequence is CASSREPTGGTQPQHF. The CDR3 region has the DNA TGTGCCAGCTCACGGGAGCCGACAGGGGGCACCCAGCCCCAGCATTTT. Full variable domain (missing parts from reference TRBV18 and TRBJ1-5): NAGVMQNPRHLVRRRGQEARLRCSPMKGHSHVYWYRQLPEEGLKFMVYLQKENIIDESGMPKERFSAEFPKEGPSILRIQQVVRGDSAAYFCASSREPTGGTQPQHFGDGTRLSIL.

This chain uses TRBV5-1 with TRBJ2-1, with D hard to call. Looked up from germline, CDR1 is SGHRS and CDR2 is YFSETQ. V shed 0 bases and J shed 10 bases, with 11 bases lying between them. This CDR3 spans 13 amino acids. CDR3: CASSLVPDGEQFF. CDR3 coding DNA: TGCGCCAGCAGCTTGGTCCCTGACGGAGAGCAGTTCTTC. Full variable domain (missing parts from reference TRBV5-1 and TRBJ2-1): KAGVTQTPRYLIKTRGQQVTLSCSPISGHRSVSWYQQTPGQGLQFLFEYFSETQRNKGNFPGRFSGRQFSNSRSEMNVSTLELGDSALYLCASSLVPDGEQFFGPGTRLTVL.

Notes on this clone: A read error may produce the germline difference seen at one junction end. The J gene is TRBJ2-2, the V gene TRBV6-1; 8 positions agree with TRBD1. CDR1 is MNHNS, CDR2 SASEGT, per germline. The CDR3 covers 20 residues. The CDR3 spells CASREAAPGQATFYTGELFF. The CDR3 bases are TGTGCCAGCAGGGAAGCAGCCCCGGGACAGGCCACCTTTTACACCGGGGAGCTGTTTTTT.

The V gene is TRBV6-5, the J gene TRBJ1-1, with D tentatively TRBD1 (5 bases). V lost 4 bases to trimming and J lost 0 bases, with 6 bases between them. This CDR3 has 13 amino acids. The germline V gene encodes CDR1 MNHEY and CDR2 SVGAGI. The CDR3 DNA reads TGTGCCAGCAGTTCCAGGGTGAACACTGAAGCTTTCTTT. Translating it yields CASSSRVNTEAFF.

The chain employs TRBV10-3 and TRBJ2-5, with 7 bases lining up with TRBD1. Germline CDR1 ENHRY, CDR2 SYGVKD. This CDR3 is 13 amino acids long. Germline trimming cut 5 bases from V and 5 bases from J; bases unmatched to any gene: 5. The CDR3 DNA is TGTGCCATCAGTCCGGGACAGTCTGAGACCCAGTACTTC. Translation gives CAISPGQSETQYF.

The rearrangement links TRBV19 to TRBJ2-1; 10 bases fit TRBD2. The CDR3 is 17 amino acids. V shed 7 bases and J 1 base; nucleotides not matched to a gene: 10. CDR1 and CDR2 (germline): LNHDA, SQIVND (reference sequence). CDR3 sequence: CASKKASGRLSYNEQFF. For the CDR3, the DNA is TGTGCCAGTAAAAAGGCTAGCGGGAGACTGTCCTACAATGAGCAGTTCTTC.

Concerning this clone itself: At one boundary the junction diverges from the germline segment, which might be a read error. The V gene is TRBV29-1, the J gene TRBJ2-4; no clear D. The CDR3 runs 13 residues. CDR1 SQVTM and CDR2 ANQGSEA come from the germline V gene. CDR3 loop: CSAGPRAQNIQYF. DNA of the CDR3: TGCAGCGCAGGACCCCGAGCCCAAAACATTCAGTACTTC.

This chain connects TRBV4-3 to TRBJ1-2; 7 bases are shared with TRBD1. This CDR3 region has 14 residues. The V gene end was trimmed by 4 bases and the J gene end by 3 bases; junction bases not matched to a gene: 5. Germline V gene lookup returns CDR1 LGHNA and CDR2 YSLEER. DNA for the CDR3: TGCGCCAGCAGCCTCAGACAGGGCTACTATGGCTACACCTTC. Translating gives CASSLRQGYYGYTF.